This T cell receptor beta chain was captured in a study of blood T cell repertoires in COVID-19. Study details: Donors in the United States, Italy and Spain gave samples during acute or convalescent COVID-19. Sources were T cells, B-cell-depleted T cells, or PBMCs; the material itself was cDNA or gDNA.

Methods used by the authors: Quantification of nucleated cells was approximated via reference gene primer amplification. Only in-frame clones appear in the TCRdb table, and some are missing; sequencing was by immunoSEQ multiplex PCR. V and J calls and clone size are as listed in that table; D and trimming were resolved from the DNA. The sample lists about 73,000 clones, roughly 83% occurring once. Germline CDR1 MNHNS, CDR2 SASEGT. The CDR3 totals 16 residues. V dropped 2 bases and J dropped 8; count of bases not matched to a gene: 9. The rearrangement links TRBV6-1 to TRBJ1-4, with 9 bases identical to TRBD1. Sequenced sample: peripheral blood. The receptor was isolated from a woman aged 55 to 70 with acute or convalescent COVID-19. CDR3 sequence (DNA): TGTGCCAGCAGTGAATATTCGGGACAGGGTCGGGAAAAACTGTTTTTT. Protein: CASSEYSGQGREKLFF.